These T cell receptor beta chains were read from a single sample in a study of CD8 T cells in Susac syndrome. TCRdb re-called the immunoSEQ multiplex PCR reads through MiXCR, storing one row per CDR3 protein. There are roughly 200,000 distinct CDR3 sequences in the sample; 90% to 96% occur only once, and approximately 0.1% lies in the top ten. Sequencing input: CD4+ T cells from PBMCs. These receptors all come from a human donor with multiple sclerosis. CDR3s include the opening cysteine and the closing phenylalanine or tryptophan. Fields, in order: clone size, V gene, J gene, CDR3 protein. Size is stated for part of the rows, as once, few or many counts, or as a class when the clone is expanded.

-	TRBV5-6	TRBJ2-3	CAYRGYGTDTQYF
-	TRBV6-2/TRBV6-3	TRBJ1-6	CASREGTSPLHF
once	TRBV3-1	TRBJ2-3	CASSHFTDTQYF
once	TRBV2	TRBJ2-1	CASSRTGLEQFF
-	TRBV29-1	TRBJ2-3	CSVERLAGTGSTDTQYF
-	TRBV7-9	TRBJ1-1	CASSQPLLDTEAFF
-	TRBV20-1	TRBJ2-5	CSAPGQGQETQYF
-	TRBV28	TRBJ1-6	CASRGRGYNSPLHF
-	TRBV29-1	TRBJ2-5	CSVDRGVGETQYF
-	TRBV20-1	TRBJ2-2	CSAPGLGNTGELFF
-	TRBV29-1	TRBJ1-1	CSVTGLFSNTEAFF
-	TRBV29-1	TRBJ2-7	CSVGWVRDSYEQYF
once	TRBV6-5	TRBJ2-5	CASSRGPQETQYF
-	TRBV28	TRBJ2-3	CASRETGGASDTQYF
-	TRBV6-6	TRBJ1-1	CASSWTGSGEGAFF
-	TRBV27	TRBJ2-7	CASSQRGLADYEQYF
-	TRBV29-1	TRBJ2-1	CSTAGRGLYNEQFF
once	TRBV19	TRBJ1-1	CASSTGRPNTEAFF
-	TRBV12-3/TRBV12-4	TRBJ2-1	CASSLRAGNNEQFF
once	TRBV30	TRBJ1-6	CAWSRRTERPPSPLHF
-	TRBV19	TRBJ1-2	CASSPDSAYNYGYTF
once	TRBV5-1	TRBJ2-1	CASSLGRGYQPNEQFF
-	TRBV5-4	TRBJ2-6	CASSLENGRFSGANVLTF
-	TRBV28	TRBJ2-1	CASTRGQGVYNEQFF
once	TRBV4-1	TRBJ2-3	CASSPSSTQRWSTDTQYF
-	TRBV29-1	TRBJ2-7	CSVKGRGLYEQYF